The sequence of this TCR beta chain was determined in a study of vaccination and CD4 T cells after COVID-19. Study background: No peptide, an HIV-1 Nef pool, or a CEFX pool was what each control culture received.

General study results and limits: Convalescent patients' vaccine-specific clones were spike mono-reactive in 304 of 307 cases. No early post-infection timepoints were studied, and convalescent patients studied were relatively few.

The Oncomine TCR Beta short-read assay sequenced DNA from cultured CD4+ T cells. TCRdb reanalysed the PCR reads using MiXCR and keeps one entry per CDR3 protein. The sample holds some 16,000 distinct CDR3 sequences, approximately 47% seen once. This CDR3 region has 15 residues. Trimming took 0 bases from V and 5 from J, leaving 10 bases between them. Treatment meaning: 10-day PBMC culture with coronavirus spike peptide pools or control peptides (ViraFEST assay). Both day 3 and day 7 involved replacing half of the medium with fresh IL-2 medium. With respect to this clonotype: What it recognizes is unknown.

This clonotype originated in a human donor who had recovered from COVID-19. The material sequenced was CD4+ T cells from blood, cultured in vitro. J is TRBJ2-2 and V is TRBV12-3 or TRBV12-4; a possible D gene is TRBD1 (6 bases). CDR3 DNA: TGTGCCAGCAGTTTAGCGGGACATATAACCGGGGAGCTGTTTTTT. Translated: CASSLAGHITGELFF.